This T cell receptor (beta chain) was observed in a study of blood T cells in healthy people across ages. Together with a sample-barcoded 5' primer, a J-beta primer mix was included in a second PCR lasting about 6 to 12 cycles. Each CDR3 protein is one row after TCRdb ran MiXCR on the 5' RACE reads. In the table there are over 950,000 distinct CDR3 sequences, roughly 51% of which are singletons. From germline, CDR1 is SQVTM and CDR2 ANQGSEA. CDR3 length: 15 amino acids. J gave up 11 bases and V 6 bases, and 15 bases lay outside the gene matches. This TCR was sampled from a woman aged 60-75 years in good health. V gene TRBV29-1 combines with J gene TRBJ2-5; 13 nucleotides line up with TRBD2. Sequencing was performed on blood. This CDR3 is CSVLIGTSGKDEQYF. For the CDR3, the DNA is TGCAGCGTCTTAATCGGGACTAGCGGGAAGGATGAGCAGTACTTC.